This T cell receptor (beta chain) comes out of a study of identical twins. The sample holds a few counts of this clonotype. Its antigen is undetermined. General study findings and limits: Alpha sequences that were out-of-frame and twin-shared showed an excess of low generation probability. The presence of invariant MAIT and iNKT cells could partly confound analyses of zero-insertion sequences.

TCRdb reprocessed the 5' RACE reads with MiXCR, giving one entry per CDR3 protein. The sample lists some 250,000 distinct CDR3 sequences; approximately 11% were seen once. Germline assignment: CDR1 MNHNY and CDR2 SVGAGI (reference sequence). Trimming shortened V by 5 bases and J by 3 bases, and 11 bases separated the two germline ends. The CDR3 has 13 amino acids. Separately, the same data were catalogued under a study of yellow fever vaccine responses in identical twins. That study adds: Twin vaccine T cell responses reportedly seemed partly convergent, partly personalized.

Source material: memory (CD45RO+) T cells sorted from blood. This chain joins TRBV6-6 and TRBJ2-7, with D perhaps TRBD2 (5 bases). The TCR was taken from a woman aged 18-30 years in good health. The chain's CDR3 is CASSQDRDYEQYF. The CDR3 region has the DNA TGTGCCAGCAGTCAAGACCGGGACTACGAGCAGTACTTC.